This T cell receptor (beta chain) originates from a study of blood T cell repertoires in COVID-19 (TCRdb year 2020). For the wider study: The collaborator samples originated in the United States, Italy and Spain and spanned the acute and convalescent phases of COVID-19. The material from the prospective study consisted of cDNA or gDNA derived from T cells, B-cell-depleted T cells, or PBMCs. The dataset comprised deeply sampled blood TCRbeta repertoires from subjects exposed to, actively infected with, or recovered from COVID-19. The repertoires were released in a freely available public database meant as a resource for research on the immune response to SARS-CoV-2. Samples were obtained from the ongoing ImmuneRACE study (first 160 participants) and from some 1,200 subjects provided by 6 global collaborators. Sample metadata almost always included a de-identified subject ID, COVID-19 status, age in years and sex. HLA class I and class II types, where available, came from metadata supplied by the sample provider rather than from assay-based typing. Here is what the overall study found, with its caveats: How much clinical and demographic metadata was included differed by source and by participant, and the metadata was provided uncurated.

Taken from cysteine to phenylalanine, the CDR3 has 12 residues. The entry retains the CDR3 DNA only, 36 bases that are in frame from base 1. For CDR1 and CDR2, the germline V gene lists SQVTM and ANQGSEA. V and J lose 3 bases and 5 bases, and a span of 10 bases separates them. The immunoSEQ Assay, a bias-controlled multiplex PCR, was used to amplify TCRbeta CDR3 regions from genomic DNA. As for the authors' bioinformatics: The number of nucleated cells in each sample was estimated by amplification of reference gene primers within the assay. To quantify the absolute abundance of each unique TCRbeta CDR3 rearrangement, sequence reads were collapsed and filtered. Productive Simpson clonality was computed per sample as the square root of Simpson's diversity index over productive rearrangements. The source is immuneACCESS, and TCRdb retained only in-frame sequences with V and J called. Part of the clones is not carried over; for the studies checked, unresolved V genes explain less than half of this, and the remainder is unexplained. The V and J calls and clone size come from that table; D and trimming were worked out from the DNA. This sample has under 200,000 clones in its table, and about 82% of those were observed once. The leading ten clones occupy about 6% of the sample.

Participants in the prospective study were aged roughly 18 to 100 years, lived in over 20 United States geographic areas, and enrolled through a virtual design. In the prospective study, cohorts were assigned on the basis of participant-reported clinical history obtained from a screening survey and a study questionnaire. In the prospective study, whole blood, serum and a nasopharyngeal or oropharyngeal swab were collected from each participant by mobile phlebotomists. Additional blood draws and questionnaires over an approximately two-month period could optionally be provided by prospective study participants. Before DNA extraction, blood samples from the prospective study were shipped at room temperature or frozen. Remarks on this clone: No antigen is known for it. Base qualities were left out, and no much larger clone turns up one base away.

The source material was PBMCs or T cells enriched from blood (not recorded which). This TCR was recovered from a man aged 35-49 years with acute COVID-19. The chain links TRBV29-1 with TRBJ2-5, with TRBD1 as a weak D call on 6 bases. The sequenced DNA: TGCAGCGTTGAGGGGGCGGAGGAGACCCAGTACTTC. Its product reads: CSVEGAEETQYF. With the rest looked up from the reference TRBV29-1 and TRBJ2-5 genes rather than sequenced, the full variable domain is SAVISQKPSRDICQRGTSLTIQCQVDSQVTMMFWYRQQPGQSLTLIATANQGSEATYESGFVIDKFPISRPNLTFSTLTVSNMSPEDSSIYLCSVEGAEETQYFGPGTRLLVL.